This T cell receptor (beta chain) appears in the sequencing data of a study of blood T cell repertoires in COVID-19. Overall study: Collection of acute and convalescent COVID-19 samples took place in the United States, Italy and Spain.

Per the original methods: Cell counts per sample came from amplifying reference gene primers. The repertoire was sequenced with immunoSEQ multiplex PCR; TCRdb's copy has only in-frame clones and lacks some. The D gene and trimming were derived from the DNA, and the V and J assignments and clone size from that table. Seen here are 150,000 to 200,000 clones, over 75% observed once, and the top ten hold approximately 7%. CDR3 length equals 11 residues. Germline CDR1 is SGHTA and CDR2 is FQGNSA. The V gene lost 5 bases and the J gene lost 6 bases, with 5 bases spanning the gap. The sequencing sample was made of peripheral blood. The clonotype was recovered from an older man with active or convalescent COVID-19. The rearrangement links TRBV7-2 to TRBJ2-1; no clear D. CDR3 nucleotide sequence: TGTGCCAGCAGCACTATCAATGAGCAGTTCTTC. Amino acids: CASSTINEQFF.